Listed below are T cell receptor beta chains from one sample, sequenced in a study of T-cell memory formation after mild COVID-19. TCRdb processed the 5' RACE reads anew with MiXCR; each CDR3 protein has one entry. The sample holds hundreds of thousands of distinct CDR3 sequences, roughly 18% seen once. The sequencing input was PBMCs or a T cell subset sorted from them (not recorded which). The receptors here all came from an adult woman who had mild COVID-19 (a few samples of this study predate the infection). Cell type and time point are not known. The CDR3 runs from the conserved cysteine through the conserved F or W. D genes are given only for firm matches. Only some rows state a clone size, as once, few, many or a class for expanded clones.

j_gene | abundance | v_gene | d_gene | CDR3nt | CDR3aa
TRBJ2-7 | few | TRBV7-2 | TRBD2 | TGTGCCAGCAGCTTACAGACTAGCGGGGCCTACGAGCAGTACTTC | CASSLQTSGAYEQYF
TRBJ1-5 | few | TRBV18 | NA | TGTGCCAGCTCAACAGGTAGCAATCAGCCCCAGCATTTT | CASSTGSNQPQHF
TRBJ2-3 | few | TRBV6-5 | TRBD2 | TGTGCCAGCAGGACTAGCGGCACGCAGTATTTT | CASRTSGTQYF
TRBJ1-5 | NA | TRBV5-6 | NA | TGTGCCAGCAGCTTGGCAGGGCCTGATCAGCCCCAGCATTTT | CASSLAGPDQPQHF
TRBJ2-7 | few | TRBV12-3/TRBV12-4 | TRBD1 | TGTGCCAGCAGTTTACTACAGGGGGCCCCCGAGCAGTACTTC | CASSLLQGAPEQYF
TRBJ1-5 | NA | TRBV27 | NA | TGTGCCAGCAGTTCTCAGCGGGGGGACCAGCCCCAGCATTTT | CASSSQRGDQPQHF
TRBJ2-5 | NA | TRBV7-3 | TRBD2 | TGTGCCAGCAGCTTAGGGCTCAGCGGGATTGAGACCCAGTACTTC | CASSLGLSGIETQYF
TRBJ2-7 | few | TRBV15 | NA | TGTGCCACCAGCCCCCTGGCATCCTACGAGCAGTACTTC | CATSPLASYEQYF
TRBJ2-1 | NA | TRBV18 | NA | TGTGCCAGCTCACCAGCGCAGGGACTCTACAATGAGCAGTTCTTC | CASSPAQGLYNEQFF
TRBJ1-1 | NA | TRBV5-1 | TRBD1 | TGCGCCAGCAGCTTGCCCTCGACAGGGACTACCACTGAAGCTTTCTTT | CASSLPSTGTTTEAFF
TRBJ2-3 | NA | TRBV20-1 | TRBD2 | TGCAGTGCTGTCGGGCTAGCGGGAGGGGCAGGGGATACGCAGTATTTT | CSAVGLAGGAGDTQYF
TRBJ2-7 | many | TRBV28 | NA | TGTGCCAGCAGTTTAGTATCTAGCGAGCAGTACTTC | CASSLVSSEQYF
TRBJ1-5 | NA | TRBV9 | NA | TGTGCCAGCAGCGTAGGTCAGGGCGGTCAGCCCCAGCATTTT | CASSVGQGGQPQHF
TRBJ2-1 | NA | TRBV18 | NA | TGTGCCAGCTCACCGTGGGGTGGTGGGCAGTTCTTC | CASSPWGGGQFF
TRBJ1-3 | few | TRBV6-6 | NA | TGTGCCAGCAGTTCCGAGTTGGGAAACACCATATATTTT | CASSSELGNTIYF
TRBJ2-3 | few | TRBV5-1 | TRBD2 | TGCGCCAGCAGCCCGGGACTAGCGGGGGCCGGTGGGATAGATACGCAGTATTTT | CASSPGLAGAGGIDTQYF
TRBJ2-1 | NA | TRBV12-3/TRBV12-4 | TRBD2 | TGTGCCAGCAGTTTCTCTACTCGGGGACTAGCGGGAGGGGACAATGAGCAGTTCTTC | CASSFSTRGLAGGDNEQFF
TRBJ2-2 | many | TRBV7-9 | NA | TGTGCCAGCTCGACTTCGAACACCGGGGAGCTGTTTTTT | CASSTSNTGELFF
TRBJ2-1 | many | TRBV10-3 | TRBD2 | TGTGCCATCAGTGAGTCGGGGCTAGCGGGAAATGAGCAGTTCTTC | CAISESGLAGNEQFF
TRBJ1-5 | NA | TRBV5-1 | NA | TGCGCCAGCAGCATGGACTTATATCAGCCCCAGCATTTT | CASSMDLYQPQHF
TRBJ2-3 | NA | TRBV7-6 | TRBD1 | TGTGCCAGCAGCTCGGGACAGGGTGTCCCAGATACGCAGTATTTT | CASSSGQGVPDTQYF
TRBJ2-1 | many | TRBV29-1 | NA | TGCAGCGTTGAAAGTTCTGGGGGAAAGTTCTTC | CSVESSGGKFF
TRBJ1-1 | NA | TRBV27 | NA | TGTGCCAGCAGTTTGAATCAGCGGACTTTCCTAAACACTGAAGCTTTCTTT | CASSLNQRTFLNTEAFF
TRBJ2-1 | few | TRBV7-2 | NA | TGTGCCAGCAGTCCAGAACAGGGATCGGTGAGAAATGAGCAGTTCTTC | CASSPEQGSVRNEQFF
TRBJ2-4 | few | TRBV7-9 | NA | TGTGCCAGCAGCTTAGCAAGGGATACCAAAAACATTCAGTACTTC | CASSLARDTKNIQYF
TRBJ2-7 | few | TRBV5-1 | TRBD2 | TGCGCCAGCGCTTCGGGACTAGCGGGAGACGAGCAGTACTTC | CASASGLAGDEQYF
TRBJ2-7 | few | TRBV5-1 | TRBD1 | TGCGCCAGCAGCCAGGGGGACAGGACCTACGAGCAGTACTTC | CASSQGDRTYEQYF
TRBJ2-5 | NA | TRBV30 | TRBD1 | TGTGCCTGGAGTGTATTCAGGGGGCGCCGGGAGACCCAGTACTTC | CAWSVFRGRRETQYF
TRBJ2-1 | few | TRBV2 | TRBD1 | TGTGCCAGCAGCGCGGACAGGGGCAATGAGCAGTTCTTC | CASSADRGNEQFF
TRBJ2-6 | few | TRBV25-1 | NA | TGTGCCAGCTTTTCGAGCTCTGGAGCTTCTGGGGCCAACGTCCTGACTTTC | CASFSSSGASGANVLTF
TRBJ2-7 | NA | TRBV19 | NA | TGTGCCAGCAAAGGATCCTACGGAGAGCAGTACTTC | CASKGSYGEQYF
TRBJ1-2 | many | TRBV4-2 | NA | TGTGCCAGCAGCCGGGGGAGTAACTATGGCTACACCTTC | CASSRGSNYGYTF
TRBJ1-1 | few | TRBV12-3/TRBV12-4 | NA | TGTGCCAGCAGTTTGGCAGGCTCGGCCCAGAGGAGCACTGAAGCTTTCTTT | CASSLAGSAQRSTEAFF
TRBJ1-2 | few | TRBV29-1 | NA | TGCAGCGTTCCGAAGGATAGGGGCTATGGCTACACCTTC | CSVPKDRGYGYTF
TRBJ1-5 | NA | TRBV6-1 | NA | TGTGCCAGCAGTGAATCATTGGGGAATCAGCCCCAGCATTTT | CASSESLGNQPQHF
TRBJ2-7 | NA | TRBV12-5 | NA | TGTGCTAGTGGCCCGGGGACCTACGAGCAGTACTTC | CASGPGTYEQYF
TRBJ1-2 | few | TRBV3-1 | NA | TGTGCCAGCAGCCAAGATAGCGGCTATGGCTACACCTTC | CASSQDSGYGYTF
TRBJ2-7 | NA | TRBV6-2/TRBV6-3 | TRBD1 | TGTGCCAGCAGGGGCCACAGGGGAGACTACGAGCAGTACTTC | CASRGHRGDYEQYF
TRBJ2-3 | few | TRBV7-9 | TRBD1 | TGTGCCAGCAGCTCTCCCGGGACAGGGGAACATACGCAGTATTTT | CASSSPGTGEHTQYF
TRBJ2-7 | many | TRBV5-1 | NA | TGCGCCAGCAGCTCCCAATACGAGCAGTACTTC | CASSSQYEQYF
TRBJ2-1 | NA | TRBV11-2 | TRBD2 | TGTGCCAGCAGCGCCGGGACTAGCGGGATAATAGATGAGCAGTTCTTC | CASSAGTSGIIDEQFF
TRBJ2-7 | few | TRBV29-1 | NA | TGCAGCGTTGTAGTTGGGGTTCTAAGGTCCTACGAGCAGTACTTC | CSVVVGVLRSYEQYF
TRBJ2-1 | NA | TRBV9 | NA | TGTGCCAGCAGCGTAGATGGGACGCCCACCACACGGCAGTTCTTC | CASSVDGTPTTRQFF
TRBJ2-1 | NA | TRBV7-9 | TRBD2 | TGTGCCAGCAGCTCCCCCCCTAGCGGGGAGCAGTTCTTC | CASSSPPSGEQFF
TRBJ2-5 | NA | TRBV7-2 | NA | TGTGCCACCCTAGGTCGTGAGACCCAGTACTTC | CATLGRETQYF
TRBJ2-3 | few | TRBV20-1 | NA | TGCAGTGCTAGACCAACCTTAAATACGCAGTATTTT | CSARPTLNTQYF
TRBJ2-3 | many | TRBV4-2 | NA | TGTGCCAGCAGCCTTTTAGCGGTTGGGACGACAGATACGCAGTATTTT | CASSLLAVGTTDTQYF
TRBJ1-5 | NA | TRBV4-2 | NA | TGTGCCAGCAGCTATTCTGGACAGCCCCAGCATTTT | CASSYSGQPQHF
TRBJ2-1 | once | TRBV7-2 | NA | TGTGCCAGCAGCTTAGTCGAATGGGGTCGGAATGAGCAGTTCTTC | CASSLVEWGRNEQFF
TRBJ1-1 | NA | TRBV25-1 | NA | TGTGCCAGCAGTGAACCCAGCGCGAACACTGAAGCTTTCTTT | CASSEPSANTEAFF
TRBJ2-7 | NA | TRBV6-5 | TRBD1 | TGTGCCAGCAGTTACTCATCGGGACAGGGCTACGAGCAGTACTTC | CASSYSSGQGYEQYF